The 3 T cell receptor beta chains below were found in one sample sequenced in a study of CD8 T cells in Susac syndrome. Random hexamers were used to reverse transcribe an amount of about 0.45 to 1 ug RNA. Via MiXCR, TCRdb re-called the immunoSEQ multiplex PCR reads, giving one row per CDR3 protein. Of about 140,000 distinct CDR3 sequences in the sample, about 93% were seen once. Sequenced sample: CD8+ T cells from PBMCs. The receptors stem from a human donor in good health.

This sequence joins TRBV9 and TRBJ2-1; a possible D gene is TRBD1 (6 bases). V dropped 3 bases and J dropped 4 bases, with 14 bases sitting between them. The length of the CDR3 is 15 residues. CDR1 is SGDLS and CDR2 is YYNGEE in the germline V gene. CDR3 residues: CASSASGTNYNEQFF. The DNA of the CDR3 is TGTGCCAGCAGCGCCTCCGGGACAAATTACAATGAGCAGTTCTTC.

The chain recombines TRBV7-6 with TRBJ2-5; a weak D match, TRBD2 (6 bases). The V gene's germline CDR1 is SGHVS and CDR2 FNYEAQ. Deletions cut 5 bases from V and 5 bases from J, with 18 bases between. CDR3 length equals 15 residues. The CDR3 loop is CASSPEWGGGETQYF. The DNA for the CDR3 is TGTGCCAGCAGCCCTGAGTGGGGTGGAGGGGAGACCCAGTACTTC.

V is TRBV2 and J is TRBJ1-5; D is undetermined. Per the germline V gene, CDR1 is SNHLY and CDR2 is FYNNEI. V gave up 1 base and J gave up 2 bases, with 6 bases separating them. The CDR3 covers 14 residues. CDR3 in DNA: TGTGCCAGCAGTGAAGACCTGGGCAATCAGCCCCAGCATTTT. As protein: CASSEDLGNQPQHF. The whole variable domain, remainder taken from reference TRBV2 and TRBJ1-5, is EPEVTQTPSHQVTQMGQEVILRCVPISNHLYFYWYRQILGQKVEFLVSFYNNEISEKSEIFDDQFSVERPDGSNFTLKIRSTKLEDSAMYFCASSEDLGNQPQHFGDGTRLSIL.